These 13 T cell receptor beta chains came from one sample sequenced in a study of blood T cell repertoires in COVID-19. Measured with immunoSEQ multiplex PCR; TCRdb has only the in-frame clones, and not every one. The sample lists 96,000 or so clones; approximately 90% were seen once. Sample: peripheral blood. These receptors came from a human donor with COVID-19, enrolled during active disease. The donor label of this sample is uncertain.

The chain carries TRBV6-5 and TRBJ2-3, with 8 bases aligning to TRBD2. The CDR3 loop spans 15 amino acids. V lost 5 bases and J lost 1; bases outside the gene matches: 5. The V gene's germline CDR1 is MNHEY and CDR2 SVGAGI. The CDR3 spells CASSSRGGRTDTQYF. CDR3 coding DNA: TGTGCCAGCAGTAGCCGGGGGGGCCGCACAGATACGCAGTATTTT.

The genes are TRBV19 and TRBJ2-7, with 7 positions matching TRBD2. CDR1 and CDR2 (germline): LNHDA, SQIVND (reference sequence). This CDR3 region has 16 residues. V was pared by 4 bases and J by 0 bases, with 9 bases of the junction left unmatched. The CDR3 region is CASSKGPGLSSYEQYF. The CDR3 DNA reads as TGTGCCAGTAGTAAGGGGCCGGGACTAAGCTCCTACGAGCAGTACTTC. Looking up the rest from reference TRBV19 and TRBJ2-7 gives the full variable domain: DGGITQSPKYLFRKEGQNVTLSCEQNLNHDAMYWYRQDPGQGLRLIYYSQIVNDFQKGDIAEGYSVSREKKESFPLTVTSAQKNPTAFYLCASSKGPGLSSYEQYFGPGTRLTVT.

The genes are TRBV5-1 and TRBJ2-7, with a tentative D call TRBD2 (6 bases). The germline V and J ends were trimmed by 7 bases and 3 bases, with 17 bases remaining between them. In germline, CDR1 is SGHRS, CDR2 YFSETQ. CDR3 length equals 14 residues. This CDR3 reads CASGEAGSIYEQYF. The CDR3 nucleotides read TGCGCCAGCGGGGAGGCGGGGTCAATCTACGAGCAGTACTTC.

This clone appeared once. The V and J genes are TRBV5-1 and TRBJ2-5; TRBD2 agrees at 7 bases. Germline V lookup: CDR1 SGHRS, CDR2 YFSETQ. V lost 4 bases, J lost 3 bases, and 9 bases stayed unmatched. The CDR3 sequence is 15 residues long. The DNA of the CDR3 is TGCGCCAGCAGCCTGTCCCGCGGGGGAAAAGAGACCCAGTACTTC. It codes for CASSLSRGGKETQYF. The whole variable domain, remainder taken from reference TRBV5-1 and TRBJ2-5, is KAGVTQTPRYLIKTRGQQVTLSCSPISGHRSVSWYQQTPGQGLQFLFEYFSETQRNKGNFPGRFSGRQFSNSRSEMNVSTLELGDSALYLCASSLSRGGKETQYFGPGTRLLVL.

Only one count was recorded for this clone. The chain carries TRBV7-9 and TRBJ1-5, with D possibly TRBD1 on 6 matching bases. V gave up 1 base and J gave up 1 base, with 14 bases separating them. CDR1 and CDR2 (germline): SEHNR, FQNEAQ (reference sequence). This CDR3 has 17 amino acids. In DNA, the CDR3 is TGTGCCAGCAGCTTAGATTGGGGGGGCAGGAGCAATCAGCCCCAGCATTTT. Translating gives CASSLDWGGRSNQPQHF. The full variable domain, rest sourced from reference TRBV7-9 and TRBJ1-5, is DTGVSQNPRHKITKRGQNVTFRCDPISEHNRLYWYRQTLGQGPEFLTYFQNEAQLEKSRLLSDRFSAERPKGSFSTLEIQRTEQGDSAMYLCASSLDWGGRSNQPQHFGDGTRLSIL.

The chain has TRBV6-6 and TRBJ1-5; TRBD1 agrees at 11 bases. V lost 5 bases, J lost 2 bases, and 11 bases stayed unmatched. Germline V gene lookup returns CDR1 MNHNY and CDR2 SVGAGI (reference sequence). The CDR3 is made up of 18 amino acids. The CDR3 region is CASSRSGTGGEGNQPQHF. In DNA form, the CDR3 reads TGTGCCAGCAGTCGCTCCGGGACAGGGGGAGAGGGCAATCAGCCCCAGCATTTT.

V and J are TRBV7-7 and TRBJ1-1, with D perhaps TRBD1 (6 bases). The germline gives CDR1 SSHAT, CDR2 FNYEAQ (reference sequence). CDR3 length: 16 residues. V lost 11 bases to trimming and J lost 0 bases, with 22 bases between them. CDR3 sequence: CAPRQEMVLMNTEAFF. The CDR3 nucleotides are TGTGCCCCACGACAGGAGATGGTCCTTATGAACACTGAAGCTTTCTTT.

V is TRBV2 and J is TRBJ1-1; D gene ambiguous. CDR1 and CDR2 from the germline V gene are SNHLY and FYNNEI. Trimming took off 6 bases at V and 0 bases at J, with 11 bases between the two ends. The CDR3 is 14 residues long. The CDR3 loop reads CASRRTGMNTEAFF. The CDR3 coding sequence is TGTGCCAGCAGGAGGACGGGAATGAACACTGAAGCTTTCTTT.

The chain couples TRBV6-5 to TRBJ2-7; D is perhaps TRBD2 (5 bases). Germline V CDR1 and CDR2: MNHEY, SVGAGI. The CDR3 length is 12 residues. Trimming stripped 10 bases from V and 6 bases from J, with 16 bases between. CDR3 amino acids: CATMEEGAEQYF. CDR3 DNA: TGTGCCACCATGGAGGAAGGCGCCGAGCAGTACTTC.

The chain couples TRBV7-9 to TRBJ2-5; TRBD1 is a possible D gene (6 bases). This CDR3 spans 13 amino acids. Germline CDR1 SEHNR, CDR2 FQNEAQ (reference sequence). With 8 bases removed from V and 5 bases from J, the gap between germline ends came to 15 bases. This chain's CDR3 is CASDQGSGETQYF. CDR3 nucleotide sequence: TGTGCCAGCGATCAGGGGTCCGGTGAGACCCAGTACTTC.

The table lists this clone with a count of one. The chain combines TRBV12-3 or TRBV12-4 with TRBJ2-7; D possibly corresponds to TRBD1 (6 bases). The CDR3 runs 13 residues. V gave up 7 bases and J gave up 3 bases, with 13 bases separating them. CDR3: CASTSGHYYEQYF. The CDR3, as DNA: TGTGCCAGCACCTCGGGACACTACTACGAGCAGTACTTC.

V usage is TRBV7-9 and J usage is TRBJ2-3; 7 bases agree with TRBD2. The germline gives CDR1 SEHNR, CDR2 FQNEAQ (reference sequence). V was clipped by 1 base and J by 8 bases; unmatched bases: 6. CDR3 length equals 14 residues. DNA of the CDR3: TGTGCCAGCAGCTTAGGATTCGGGACTACTACGCAGTATTTT. This sequence encodes CASSLGFGTTTQYF. The whole variable domain, remainder taken from reference TRBV7-9 and TRBJ2-3, is DTGVSQNPRHKITKRGQNVTFRCDPISEHNRLYWYRQTLGQGPEFLTYFQNEAQLEKSRLLSDRFSAERPKGSFSTLEIQRTEQGDSAMYLCASSLGFGTTTQYFGPGTRLTVL.

This chain connects TRBV5-6 to TRBJ2-1; 10 positions agree with TRBD1. In germline, CDR1 is SGHDT, CDR2 YYEEEE. This CDR3 comprises 15 residues. With V trimmed by 0 bases and J by 8 bases, 5 bases remained unmatched. CDR3 protein: CASSLGQGAGDEQFF. In nucleotides, the CDR3 is TGTGCCAGCAGCTTGGGACAGGGGGCAGGAGATGAGCAGTTCTTC.